The TCR beta chain described here comes from a study of OX40 agonist ivuxolimab in advanced cancers. Measured with immunoSEQ multiplex PCR; TCRdb has only the in-frame clones, and not every one. The sample has 95,000 to 100,000 clones, 70% to 85% seen once. The CDR3 is made up of 16 amino acids. Germline CDR1 SGDLS, CDR2 YYNGEE. Trimming took off 4 bases at V and 7 bases at J, with 20 bases between the two ends. This receptor was obtained from an adult with an advanced solid tumor such as melanoma, head and neck, liver or kidney cancer. The rearrangement joins TRBV9 to TRBJ2-2, with D possibly TRBD1 on 6 matching bases. Sequencing used CD4+ or CD8+ T cells sorted from blood, obtained in a trial of the OX40 agonist ivuxolimab. This CDR3 is CASSPRGPGAGGELFF. The CDR3 bases are TGTGCCAGCAGCCCTCGGGGACCAGGGGCAGGCGGGGAGCTGTTTTTT.